This TCR beta chain was observed in a study of T cells in women clearing cervical HPV infection (dated by TCRdb to 2016 to 2019). Some background on the complete study: Cases were approximately 25 women with histologically confirmed HPV16-related CIN3 or worse, including a couple of invasive cancers. Controls were around 23 women whose single incident HPV16 infection cleared within 12 months without precancer or cancer developing. Blood from cases was drawn at the visit where the lesion was first identified, while blood from controls was drawn once the infection was no longer detected. Among cases, blood sampling came a median of approximately 150 days after lesion detection, with an interquartile range of about 80 to 210 days. Because only a few women had HLA typing data, the possibility that HLA type acted as a confounder could not be ruled out. This exploratory proof-of-principle case-control study, nested within the Guanacaste HPV Natural History Study in Costa Rica, compared TCR repertoires among women with different cervical HPV16 outcomes. Cases and controls were matched on year of sample collection and on age within five years. Cases had a median age of about 34 years and controls had a median age of around 40, with no significant differences in baseline characteristics. In the parent cohort, more than 8,500 women aged 18 or older were enrolled in Guanacaste, Costa Rica, during about 1993 to 1994 and then followed for under nine years. As quality controls, five blinded duplicates were added to each group, bringing the total to roughly 60 samples made up of around 50 participants and ten or so replicates.

TCR beta CDR3 regions were amplified by multiplex PCR from an average of about 1,100 ng genomic DNA per sample using the immunoSEQ assay. Primer bias was corrected in the assay by using a complete synthetic TCR repertoire to establish an amplification baseline. The amplicons were sequenced on the Illumina platform. As for the authors' bioinformatics: Sequences were error-corrected by clustering with frequency ratios and a modified nearest-neighbor algorithm, then analyzed in the immunoSEQ Analyzer with IMGT gene definitions. TCR richness and evenness were averaged over 20 rarefaction repeats at each rarefaction depth, excluding samples with fewer sequences than the depth. Wilcoxon rank sum tests with FDR correction were used to compare V, D and J gene relative abundances between the groups. For the blinded duplicates, the intraclass correlation was over 95% for TCR richness and averaged 76.4% across roughly 72 gene segments. TCRdb obtained this table from immuneACCESS and retained in-frame rearrangements with V and J assigned. These tables miss some clones; where compared with another copy, unresolved V genes account for less than half of the shortfall, and the remainder is unexplained. V and J calls and clone size are copied from that table; D and trimming were computed from the DNA. The table for this sample shows some 30,000 clones. The leading ten clones occupy roughly 4.2% of the sample.

Every participant had a single incident cervical HPV16 infection, and women with prevalent HPV16 infections were excluded. Cervical HPV DNA was detected by MY09/MY11 PCR, and genotyping was performed by dot-blot hybridization. Around 15 mL of heparinized blood were centrifuged, and the buffy coat was split into aliquots, frozen at -30 degrees C, and then kept at -80 degrees C. QIAGEN kits were used to extract genomic DNA from buffy coat specimens. For this clone: What antigen it recognizes has not been identified. The observed sequence ends 3 residues before the CDR3 terminus, with the missing tail filled in from the germline J gene.

Cut back by 1 base and 3 bases, the V and J ends lie 12 bases apart. The germline V gene (reference sequence) specifies DFQATT as CDR1 and SNEGSKA as CDR2. The CDR3, cysteine through phenylalanine, is 14 amino acids long. The 33 bases shown cover part of the CDR3, and their frame starts at base 1. What the study reported, not specific to this receptor: Lower TRBV6-7 relative abundance was observed in cases than in controls (around 0.1% versus 0.15%; Bonferroni P = 0.0008). Because the number of T cells in each sample was unknown, differences in richness could reflect differing T-cell content rather than repertoire biology. Random forest classifiers that combined richness and V gene abundances separated cases from controls with an estimated AUC of about 0.8. Whether associations preceded infection or resulted from infection could not be shown with the cross-sectional design, and effector/memory subsets and HPV-specific T cells were not isolated. Across sequencing depths, CIN3+ cases showed significantly higher TCR repertoire richness than controls, but evenness did not differ between the groups.

The chain employs TRBV20-1 and TRBJ2-5, and possibly TRBD2, on 5 matching bases. This TCR was sampled from a woman aged 18-70 years with a cervical HPV16 infection that either progressed to CIN3+ or cleared (not recorded which). Sequences were obtained from blood buffy coat. This receptor has the CDR3 CSARVPPREETQYF. CDR3 DNA (partial): TGCAGTGCTAGAGTTCCCCCGAGGGAAGAGACC.